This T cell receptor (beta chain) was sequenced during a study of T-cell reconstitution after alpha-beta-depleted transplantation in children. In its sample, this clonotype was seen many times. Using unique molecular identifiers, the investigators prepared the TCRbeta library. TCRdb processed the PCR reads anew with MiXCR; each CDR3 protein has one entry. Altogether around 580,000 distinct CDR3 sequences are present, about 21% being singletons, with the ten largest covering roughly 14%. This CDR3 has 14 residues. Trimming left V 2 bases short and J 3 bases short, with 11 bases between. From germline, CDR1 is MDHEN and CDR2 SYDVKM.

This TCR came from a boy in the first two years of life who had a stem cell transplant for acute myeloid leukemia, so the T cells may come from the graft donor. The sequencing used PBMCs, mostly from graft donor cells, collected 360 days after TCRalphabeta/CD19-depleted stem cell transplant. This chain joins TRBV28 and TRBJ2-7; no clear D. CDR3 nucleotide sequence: TGTGCCAGCAGTTTAGAACGCAGCCACTACGAGCAGTACGTC. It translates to CASSLERSHYEQYV.